The rows below give T cell receptor beta chains drawn from one sample of a study of radiotherapy plus CTLA-4 blockade in lung cancer. TCRdb's table, derived via immunoSEQ multiplex PCR, lists solely in-frame clones and lacks some. The sample includes approximately 100,000 clones, approximately 81% of them seen just once. Source: peripheral blood, taken from a patient treated with radiotherapy plus ipilimumab. The source is a human donor with non-small cell lung cancer that progressed on radiotherapy plus ipilimumab. Some clones in this sample may be carry-over from other donors' samples. Each CDR3 is given with its conserved first and last residue. Fields, in order: D gene, clone size, J gene, V gene, CDR3 DNA, CDR3 protein. A D gene is named only where the DNA matches it firmly. Only some rows state a clone size, as once, few, many or a class for expanded clones.

d_gene: NA
abundance: NA
j_gene: TRBJ2-6
v_gene: TRBV7-8
CDR3nt: TGTGCCAGCAGCTTGCAGGGGTTTGGAAATCCTGGGGCCAACGTCCTGACTTTC
CDR3aa: CASSLQGFGNPGANVLTF

d_gene: TRBD1
abundance: NA
j_gene: TRBJ2-7
v_gene: TRBV9
CDR3nt: TGTGCCAGCAGCGCCCGGACAGGGCTGCCCTACGAGCAGTACTTC
CDR3aa: CASSARTGLPYEQYF

d_gene: NA
abundance: NA
j_gene: TRBJ2-3
v_gene: TRBV7-9
CDR3nt: TGTGCCAGCAGCTTAGACCACAGGAGTACGCAGTATTTT
CDR3aa: CASSLDHRSTQYF

d_gene: TRBD1
abundance: NA
j_gene: TRBJ1-1
v_gene: TRBV29-1
CDR3nt: TGCAGCGCCCCGGGACAGGGGGCTTTGACTGACACTGAAGCTTTCTTT
CDR3aa: CSAPGQGALTDTEAFF

d_gene: NA
abundance: NA
j_gene: TRBJ1-5
v_gene: TRBV5-1
CDR3nt: TGCGCCAGCAGCGGGGGACGGGATAGCAATCAGCCCCAGCATTTT
CDR3aa: CASSGGRDSNQPQHF

d_gene: NA
abundance: NA
j_gene: TRBJ2-5
v_gene: TRBV19
CDR3nt: TGTGCCAGTAGTATAGCTGGGACACGAGAGACCCAGTACTTC
CDR3aa: CASSIAGTRETQYF

d_gene: NA
abundance: NA
j_gene: TRBJ1-2
v_gene: TRBV25-1
CDR3nt: TGTGCCAGCAGTGAAAGTTGGGGGGGGAAAGGCTACACCTTC
CDR3aa: CASSESWGGKGYTF

d_gene: NA
abundance: NA
j_gene: TRBJ1-1
v_gene: TRBV7-3
CDR3nt: TGTGCCAGCAGCTTAACAGGGAACACTGAAGCTTTCTTT
CDR3aa: CASSLTGNTEAFF

d_gene: NA
abundance: NA
j_gene: TRBJ1-3
v_gene: TRBV4-3
CDR3nt: TGCGCCAGCAGCCAAGATTGGGGGGCCGGAAACACCATATATTTT
CDR3aa: CASSQDWGAGNTIYF

d_gene: TRBD1
abundance: NA
j_gene: TRBJ1-1
v_gene: TRBV7-9
CDR3nt: TGTGCCAGCAGCTTAGGGGCAGGGGGCAGGACTGAAGCTTTCTTT
CDR3aa: CASSLGAGGRTEAFF

d_gene: TRBD1
abundance: NA
j_gene: TRBJ2-7
v_gene: TRBV6-6
CDR3nt: TGTGCCAGCAGAAAACGGGACAGTAACTACGAGCAGTACTTC
CDR3aa: CASRKRDSNYEQYF

d_gene: NA
abundance: NA
j_gene: TRBJ1-1
v_gene: TRBV10-1
CDR3nt: TGCGCCAGCAGTACCACTCAGGGAATTAGTGGGGGCACTGAAGCTTTCTTT
CDR3aa: CASSTTQGISGGTEAFF

d_gene: TRBD1
abundance: once
j_gene: TRBJ1-1
v_gene: TRBV14
CDR3nt: TGTGCCAGCAGCCAAGACAGGGGGCGCGTGAACACTGAAGCTTTCTTT
CDR3aa: CASSQDRGRVNTEAFF

d_gene: NA
abundance: NA
j_gene: TRBJ1-1
v_gene: TRBV25-1
CDR3nt: TGTGCCAGCAGTGAATGGTTTGGCGGCCAAGCTTTCTTT
CDR3aa: CASSEWFGGQAFF

d_gene: NA
abundance: NA
j_gene: TRBJ2-5
v_gene: TRBV28
CDR3nt: TGTGCCATCCAGCTTGGGACCAACTCAGGGTACCAAGAGACCCAGTACTTC
CDR3aa: CAIQLGTNSGYQETQYF

d_gene: TRBD1
abundance: few
j_gene: TRBJ2-7
v_gene: TRBV6-8
CDR3nt: TGTGCCAGCAGTGAGGGGCAGGGGGCTGACGAGCAGTACTTC
CDR3aa: CASSEGQGADEQYF

d_gene: NA
abundance: NA
j_gene: TRBJ2-5
v_gene: TRBV10-3
CDR3nt: TGTGCCATCAGTGACGATGGAAGGGACCAAGAGACCCAGTACTTC
CDR3aa: CAISDDGRDQETQYF

d_gene: TRBD1
abundance: NA
j_gene: TRBJ1-2
v_gene: TRBV6-1
CDR3nt: TGTGCCAGCAGAACAGGGGCGGGAGGGTACACCTTC
CDR3aa: CASRTGAGGYTF

d_gene: TRBD2
abundance: once
j_gene: TRBJ2-1
v_gene: TRBV7-2
CDR3nt: TGTGCCAGCAGCCCCGACTTCGGTAGCGGGGGATACGGTGAGCAGTTCTTC
CDR3aa: CASSPDFGSGGYGEQFF

d_gene: TRBD1
abundance: once
j_gene: TRBJ2-7
v_gene: TRBV6-5
CDR3nt: TGTGCCAGCAGGGGGACAGGGAGGACCTACGAGCAGTACTTC
CDR3aa: CASRGTGRTYEQYF